This T cell receptor beta chain was found in a study of cytomegalovirus exposure and HLA in healthy donors. Primers included in the PCR were 60 Vbeta and 13 Jbeta primers. Here immunoSEQ multiplex PCR was the method, and the copy in TCRdb shows in-frame clones only, minus some. Among 90,000 to 120,000 clones listed, under 85% were seen once. Findings of the study overall: Investigators reported under 200 TCR beta chains as tied to cytomegalovirus. A previous analysis found most TCR beta V segments productive roughly 87% or roughly 30% of the time. Researchers reported in a later analysis that common viral pathogens appeared linked to several top clusters. Across donors, sequencing depth was assumed by presence/absence analyses to be roughly uniform.

Turning to this clone: Its target is unknown.

The CDR3 sequence is 13 residues long. V gave up 5 bases and J gave up 4 bases, with 11 bases separating them. The germline gives CDR1 SNHLY, CDR2 FYNNEI. This receptor was identified in a male donor in good health and CMV-seronegative. Material for sequencing was PBMCs. The chain joins TRBV2 to TRBJ1-2, with D tentatively TRBD1 (5 bases). The CDR3 region is CASSHDSSYGYTF. The CDR3 bases are TGTGCCAGCAGTCATGACAGTAGCTATGGCTACACCTTC.